The sequence of this T cell receptor beta chain was determined in a study of OX40 agonist ivuxolimab in advanced cancers. The protocol was immunoSEQ multiplex PCR, while the TCRdb copy is restricted to in-frame clones and leaves out a portion. In the table there are under 95,000 clones, about 83% of which are singletons. V was cut by 2 bases and J by 7 bases, with 15 bases left in between. Germline lookup yields CDR1 MNHEY and CDR2 SVGAGI. The CDR3 sequence is 15 residues long. In its sample, this clone was seen a few times. This receptor was obtained from an adult with an advanced solid tumor such as melanoma, head and neck, liver or kidney cancer. The material sequenced was CD4+ or CD8+ T cells sorted from blood, taken in a trial of the OX40 agonist ivuxolimab. The chain combines TRBV6-5 with TRBJ1-5; D perhaps matches TRBD1 (6 bases). For the CDR3, the DNA is TGTGCCAGCAGTTACGCGTACAGGGCCGGGCAGCCCCAGCATTTT. It codes for CASSYAYRAGQPQHF.